This entry features one T cell receptor (beta chain) sequence. This receptor's antigen is unknown. The input lacks base qualities; no much larger clone sits a single base away. The sample originates from a study of T-cell reconstitution after alpha-beta-depleted transplantation in children (dated by TCRdb to between 2015 and 2016). In the study overall: Using TCR repertoire profiling, the study followed T-cell immune reconstitution in a quantitative way in children after TCRalphabeta/CD19-depleted allogeneic hematopoietic cell transplantation.

Libraries were constructed by PCR. Sequenced on an Illumina HiSeq 2500. TCR libraries were prepared with molecular barcoding, using unique molecular identifiers to normalize TCRbeta repertoire quantification. TCRdb reanalyzed the raw reads on its own, using fastp at Q25 for trimming and MiXCR for clone calling, and kept in-frame beta chains. Entries are consolidated by CDR3 protein sequence, retaining the most common genes and DNA. In all, the sample holds over 550,000 distinct CDR3 sequences, and about 11% of those were seen once. About 4% of the sample is in the top ten clones. CDR1 and CDR2 (SGHTA, FQGTGA) derive from the germline V gene. Taken from cysteine to phenylalanine, the CDR3 has 15 residues. Just the 45-base CDR3 DNA is kept, in frame starting at base 1. Trimming takes 2 bases from V and 0 bases from J, and the germline ends sit 11 bases apart.

This chain is built from TRBV7-3 and TRBJ2-7; TRBD2 is a weak D gene call, 6 bases matching. This specimen was PBMCs from the stem cell graft donor, taken from the stem cell graft. This TCR came from a human donor who donated a stem cell graft to a child with acute myeloid leukemia. The DNA sequence is as follows: TGTGCCAGCAGCTTATATGGCGGGATCTCCTACGAGCAGTACTTC. Its translation is CASSLYGGISYEQYF.